Listed below are T cell receptor beta chains from one sample, sequenced in a study of T cell clonotyping in hematopoietic cell transplantation. Profiling relied on immunoSEQ multiplex PCR, and the TCRdb table lists in-frame clones only, not all of them. Seen here are roughly 4,800 clones, under 20% observed once, and the top ten hold over 20%. The specimen was PBMCs, collected 180 days after allogeneic stem cell transplant. All receptors derive from a young adult male patient who had an allogeneic stem cell transplant, so the T cells may come from the graft donor. Some clones in this sample may be carry-over from other donors' samples. CDR3s include the opening cysteine and the closing phenylalanine or tryptophan. The D gene is left open where the match is weak. Clone size, where shown, is once, few, many, or a class for clones that have expanded.

v_call	d_call	clone_size	j_call	cdr3_nt	cdr3_aa
TRBV9	TRBD2	medium-sized	TRBJ2-1	TGTGCCAGCAGCGAACTAGCGACTTACAATGAGCAGTTCTTC	CASSELATYNEQFF
TRBV4-3	.	.	TRBJ2-3	TGCGCCAGCAGCCAATTTACCAACACAGATACGCAGTATTTT	CASSQFTNTDTQYF
TRBV30	.	few	TRBJ1-2	TGTGCCTGGCTTCCGGACTTAGCCTATGGCTACACCTTC	CAWLPDLAYGYTF
TRBV30	TRBD1	.	TRBJ1-1	TGTGCCTGGAGTGGGAGGGGGCTGAACACTGAAGCTTTCTTT	CAWSGRGLNTEAFF
TRBV7-3	.	.	TRBJ2-5	TGTGCCAGCAGCTTAAGTCCAGGAGTCTCCTCCCAGTACTTC	CASSLSPGVSSQYF
TRBV30	.	.	TRBJ1-6	TGTGCCTGGAGTAGGGGGATTGATTCACCCCTCCACTTT	CAWSRGIDSPLHF
TRBV30	.	few	TRBJ1-2	TGTGCCTGGATGCCAGCCTGCGGCTACACCTTC	CAWMPACGYTF
TRBV19	TRBD1	.	TRBJ1-5	TGTGCCAGTATGAGACAGGGTTGGAATCAGCCCCAGCATTTT	CASMRQGWNQPQHF
TRBV5-1	TRBD2	.	TRBJ2-1	TGCGCCAGCAGCTTGGCCCGGCTAGCGGGGGGAGGTGAGCAGTTCTTC	CASSLARLAGGGEQFF
TRBV4-1	.	.	TRBJ2-1	TGCGCCAGCAGCCAAGTAGCCGGGGGCATATACAATGAGCAGTTCTTC	CASSQVAGGIYNEQFF
TRBV6-5	.	few	TRBJ2-3	TGTGCCAGCAGCCTACTAGCCGCGACAGATACGCAGTATTTT	CASSLLAATDTQYF
TRBV30	.	.	TRBJ1-4	TGTGCCTGGAGTTCGAACTATAATGAAAAACTGTTTTTT	CAWSSNYNEKLFF
TRBV9	.	few	TRBJ2-5	TGTGCCAGCAGCGCCCCGGGGACTCCTCAAGAGACCCAGTACTTC	CASSAPGTPQETQYF
TRBV29-1	.	few	TRBJ2-1	TGCAGCGCTGAGAGACGGAATTACAATGAGCAGTTCTTC	CSAERRNYNEQFF
TRBV30	TRBD1	.	TRBJ2-3	TGTGCCTGGAAACAGGGGGCAGATACGCAGTATTTT	CAWKQGADTQYF
TRBV30	.	.	TRBJ1-2	TGTGCCTGGAGTTCTAACGGGGGGCTTTCTTATGGCTACACCTTC	CAWSSNGGLSYGYTF
TRBV6-5	TRBD1	few	TRBJ1-2	TGTGCCAGCAGATCGACAGGGGGCGGGAACTATGGCTACACCTTC	CASRSTGGGNYGYTF
TRBV20-1	.	few	TRBJ2-1	TGCAGTGCTGCCGTCGGGTTTCAACGGTTCTTC	CSAAVGFQRFF
TRBV30	TRBD1	.	TRBJ2-7	TGTGCCTGGAGTTATTTGGCGACAGGGTTAGTTTCTTACGAGCAGTACTTC	CAWSYLATGLVSYEQYF
TRBV30	TRBD1	.	TRBJ2-1	TGTGCCTGGTGGACAGGGAACTACAATGAGCAGTTCTTC	CAWWTGNYNEQFF
TRBV29-1	TRBD1	.	TRBJ1-2	TGCAGCGTTGGGGACAGGGAATCCTATGGCTACACCTTC	CSVGDRESYGYTF
TRBV29-1	.	.	TRBJ1-1	TGCAGCGTTGACGGGAATGGTTGGGACACTGAAGCTTTCTTT	CSVDGNGWDTEAFF
TRBV25-1	.	few	TRBJ2-7	TGTGCCAGCAGTGGCCTATACGAGCAGTACTTC	CASSGLYEQYF
TRBV6-5	TRBD1	.	TRBJ2-7	TGTGCCAGCAGCCCCGGGGACAGGGAAGGGGACGAGCAGTACTTC	CASSPGDREGDEQYF
TRBV4-1	TRBD1	few	TRBJ1-2	TGCGCCAGCAGCCCCCGACAGGGAGACTATGGCTACACCTTC	CASSPRQGDYGYTF
TRBV28	TRBD1	.	TRBJ2-3	TGTGCCAGCAGTTCATCCGGGACAGCCCTATATACGCAGTATTTT	CASSSSGTALYTQYF
TRBV30	TRBD2	.	TRBJ2-7	TGTGCCTGGAGTGTTGGTAGCGGGAGTTACGAGCAGTACTTC	CAWSVGSGSYEQYF
TRBV9	TRBD2	.	TRBJ2-1	TGTGCCAGCAGCGTTCCGGGGGGGAACCCCTGGGACAATGAGCAGTTCTTC	CASSVPGGNPWDNEQFF
TRBV30	.	.	TRBJ2-7	TGTGCCTGGAGTGTAGGAGGTCGCGAGCAGTACTTC	CAWSVGGREQYF
TRBV30	.	.	TRBJ1-2	TGTGCCTGGAGTATAGGGAACCATGGCTACACCTTC	CAWSIGNHGYTF
TRBV30	.	few	TRBJ1-5	TGTGCCTGGAGTTTAGTTCAAGGAGCCCAGCATTTT	CAWSLVQGAQHF
TRBV5-8	TRBD1	.	TRBJ2-7	TGTGCCAGCAGCTTCCCGGACAGGGACTACGAGCAGTACTTC	CASSFPDRDYEQYF
TRBV6-1	TRBD1	few	TRBJ2-7	TGTGCCAGCACTCAGAGGACAGGCCCCCACTACGAGCAGTACTTC	CASTQRTGPHYEQYF
TRBV9	TRBD1	medium-sized	TRBJ2-7	TGTGCCAGCAGCGTAGCGACAGGGGGCCTGTACGAGCAGTACTTC	CASSVATGGLYEQYF
TRBV30	TRBD1	.	TRBJ1-3	TGTGCCTGGAGTGAGGACAGGGAAGCTCGAAACACCATATATTTT	CAWSEDREARNTIYF
TRBV7-2	.	.	TRBJ2-7	TGTGCCAGCAGCGGGGGGGAGGGGGACCGAGACCGCGAGCAGTACTTC	CASSGGEGDRDREQYF
TRBV7-9	.	.	TRBJ2-2	TGTGCCAGCAGCCTCCCGGGCAGGGTTGATTGGACCGGGGAGCTGTTTTTT	CASSLPGRVDWTGELFF
TRBV4-2	TRBD2	.	TRBJ2-3	TGTGCCAGCAGCATCTCGGGGGGGCGGGATACGCAGTATTTT	CASSISGGRDTQYF
TRBV30	TRBD2	few	TRBJ2-5	TGTGCCTGGAGTACGGCCACTAGCGAAGAGACCCAGTACTTC	CAWSTATSEETQYF
TRBV4-3	TRBD2	.	TRBJ2-6	TGCGCCAGCAGCCCAAGACTAGCGGGACCCTCTGGGGCCAACGTCCTGACTTTC	CASSPRLAGPSGANVLTF
TRBV29-1	.	.	TRBJ1-1	TGCAGCGTTAGTAACGGAAACGTCGAAGCTTTCTTT	CSVSNGNVEAFF
TRBV28	.	.	TRBJ1-2	TGTGCCAGCAGTACGACATCAAACTATGGCTACACCTTC	CASSTTSNYGYTF
TRBV30	.	.	TRBJ1-2	TGTGCCTGGAGTGTACAAGGAGGCTACACCTTC	CAWSVQGGYTF
TRBV30	TRBD1	.	TRBJ1-2	TGTGCCTGGCTCACACCGGGGACAGGGGGGTTTTATGGCTACACCTTC	CAWLTPGTGGFYGYTF